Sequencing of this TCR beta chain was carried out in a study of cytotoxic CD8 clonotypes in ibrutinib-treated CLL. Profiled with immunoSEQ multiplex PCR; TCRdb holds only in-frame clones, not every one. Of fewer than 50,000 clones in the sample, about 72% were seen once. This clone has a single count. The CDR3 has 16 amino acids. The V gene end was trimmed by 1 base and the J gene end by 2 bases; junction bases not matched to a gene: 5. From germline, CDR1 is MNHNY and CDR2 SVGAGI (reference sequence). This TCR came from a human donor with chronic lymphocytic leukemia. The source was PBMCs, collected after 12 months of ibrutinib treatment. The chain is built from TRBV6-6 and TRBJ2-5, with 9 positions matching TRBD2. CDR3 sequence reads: CASSYLTSGLQETQYF. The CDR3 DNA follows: TGTGCCAGCAGTTACTTGACTAGCGGACTACAAGAGACCCAGTACTTC.